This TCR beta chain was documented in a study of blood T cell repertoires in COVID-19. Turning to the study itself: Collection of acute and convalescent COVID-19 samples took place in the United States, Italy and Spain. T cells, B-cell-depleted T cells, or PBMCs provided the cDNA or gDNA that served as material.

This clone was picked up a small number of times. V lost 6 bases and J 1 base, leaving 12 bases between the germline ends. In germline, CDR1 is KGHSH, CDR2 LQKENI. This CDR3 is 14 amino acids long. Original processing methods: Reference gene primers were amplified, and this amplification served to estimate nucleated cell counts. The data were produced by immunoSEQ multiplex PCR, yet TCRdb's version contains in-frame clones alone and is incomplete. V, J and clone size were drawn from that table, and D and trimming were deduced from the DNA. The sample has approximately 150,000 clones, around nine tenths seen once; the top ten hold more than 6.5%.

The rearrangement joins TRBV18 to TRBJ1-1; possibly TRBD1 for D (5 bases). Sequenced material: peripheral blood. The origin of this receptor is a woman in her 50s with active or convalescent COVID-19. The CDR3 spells CASSEGSGNTEAFF. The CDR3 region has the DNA TGTGCCAGCTCGGAGGGGTCGGGGAACACTGAAGCTTTCTTT.